This record covers a single T cell receptor (beta chain). CDR3 length: 17 residues. CDR1 is LGHNA and CDR2 is YSLEER in the germline V gene. V lost 2 bases to trimming and J lost 4 bases, with 15 bases between them. The repertoire was sequenced with immunoSEQ multiplex PCR; TCRdb's copy has only in-frame clones and lacks some. The sample includes about 170,000 clones, roughly 90% seen only once; the top ten take around 9.9%. The data originate from a study of blood T cell repertoires in COVID-19. The wider study: T cells, B-cell-depleted T cells, or PBMCs provided the cDNA or gDNA that served as material.

Followed over time, Seattle patients had been enrolled while infection was active. The TCR was taken from a woman aged 60-70 years with COVID-19, enrolled during active disease. The chain recombines TRBV4-3 with TRBJ1-6; D possibly corresponds to TRBD1 (6 bases). Sequenced: peripheral blood. The DNA for the CDR3 is TGCGCCAGCAGCCAAAGCGGTGGGGGCAGGTATAATTCACCCCTCCACTTT. Translating gives CASSQSGGGRYNSPLHF.